This TCR beta chain stems from a study of blood T cell repertoires in COVID-19 (dated by TCRdb to the early 2020s). Describing the broader study: Samples covering the acute and convalescent phases of COVID-19 were provided by collaborators in the United States, Italy and Spain. Subjects who had been exposed to COVID-19, were actively infected with it, or had recovered from it provided the deeply sampled blood TCRbeta repertoires that made up the dataset. Sample metadata almost always included a de-identified subject ID, COVID-19 status, age in years and sex. The prospective study material was composed of cDNA or gDNA derived from T cells, B-cell-depleted T cells, or PBMCs. Samples were obtained from the ongoing ImmuneRACE study (first 160 participants) and from 1,254 subjects provided by 6 global collaborators. HLA class I and class II types, where available, came from metadata supplied by the sample provider rather than from assay-based typing. The repertoires were made available in a free public database intended to serve as a resource for research on the immune response to SARS-CoV-2.

TCRbeta CDR3 regions were amplified from genomic DNA using the immunoSEQ Assay, a bias-controlled multiplex PCR. The study's processing was this. Nucleated cell counts per sample were estimated from amplification of reference gene primers within the assay. To quantify the absolute abundance of each unique TCRbeta CDR3 rearrangement, sequence reads were collapsed and filtered. For each sample, productive Simpson clonality was calculated by taking the square root of Simpson's diversity index across productive rearrangements. This immuneACCESS table, as held by TCRdb, lists in-frame sequences with V and J called but not all clones. Of the missing ones, under half trace to an unresolved V gene in checked studies; the others have no known cause. That table gives V, J and clone size, and the DNA gave D and trimming. The sample records 100,000 to 110,000 clones, about 85% of which are singletons. The ten largest clones represent around 15% of the sample.

The CDR3 spans 14 residues, from the cysteine through the phenylalanine. The kept DNA is CDR3 alone, 42 bases in frame from the first base. V loses 1 base of germline sequence and J loses 6 bases, and the interval between the two ends is 10 bases. The germline V gene encodes CDR1 LNHDA and CDR2 SQIVND (reference sequence). Each collaborating institution followed its own protocols to collect whole blood in K2EDTA tubes. For TCRbeta analysis, collaborators shipped samples as frozen whole blood, isolated PBMCs, or DNA extracted from either of those sample types. What the work shows at the level of the full study, not this receptor alone: Clinical and demographic metadata were provided uncurated, with the amount varying by source and participant.

Comments on this clone: Its antigen remains unidentified. No base quality values were provided; no much bigger clone lies one nucleotide off.

The chain uses TRBV19 and TRBJ2-1; a weak D assignment points to TRBD1 (6 bases agree). Sequencing was performed on peripheral blood. This receptor was identified in a man aged 45-65 years with active or convalescent COVID-19. The encoded CDR3 is CASSIGAGANEQFF. The bases read TGTGCCAGTAGTATAGGGGCAGGGGCCAATGAGCAGTTCTTC.